These 29 T cell receptor beta chains came from one sample sequenced in a study of post-analysis software for immune sequencing data. Study-wide findings and caveats: Five TRBV segments, including TRBV5-6, TRBV5-1 and TRBV20-1, were more frequent in patients than controls.

Their antigens are not known. Each TCR beta cDNA library carried unique molecular identifiers. TCRdb passed the PCR reads through MiXCR, listing each CDR3 protein once. The sample lists just over 250,000 distinct CDR3 sequences, around 34% occurring once. Input material: blood. These TCRs come from a girl aged 5-17 years with multiple sclerosis.

This clonotype was observed a few times. This sequence joins TRBV20-1 and TRBJ1-1; TRBD1 might be the D (6 bases). The CDR3 covers 14 residues. V was pared by 5 bases and J by 2 bases, with 15 bases between. Germline V gene sequence: CDR1 DFQATT, CDR2 SNEGSKA (reference sequence). The CDR3 sequence: CSARATGGNTEAFF. CDR3 in DNA: TGCAGTGCTCGAGCGACGGGGGGCAACACTGAAGCTTTCTTT.

This clonotype was picked up many times. Here the CDR3 reads CASSSTLAANTGELFF. The DNA for the CDR3 is TGTGCCAGCAGCTCAACACTAGCCGCTAACACCGGGGAGCTGTTTTTT. This rearrangement joins TRBV7-9 to TRBJ2-2; a possible D gene is TRBD2 (6 bases). The germline V gene encodes CDR1 SEHNR and CDR2 FQNEAQ (reference sequence). V lost 4 bases to trimming and J lost 2 bases, with 14 bases between them. The CDR3 spans 16 residues.

The J gene is TRBJ2-1, the V gene TRBV7-9, with D perhaps TRBD1 or TRBD2 (5 bases each). Germline values: CDR1 SEHNR, CDR2 FQNEAQ (reference sequence). Between the trimmed V and J ends, which lost 5 bases and 6 bases, there was a span of 11 bases. The CDR3 has 13 amino acids. The CDR3: CASSRAGSNEQFF. DNA of the CDR3: TGTGCCAGCAGCCGGGCAGGGAGCAATGAGCAGTTCTTC.

Comment on this clonotype: Given a much more abundant clone one base away, this may be a read error. This chain uses TRBV28 with TRBJ2-5; D is unclear. Germline V gene sequence: CDR1 MDHEN, CDR2 SYDVKM. This CDR3 comprises 15 residues. In DNA form, the CDR3 reads TGTGCCAACAGTTTGAGACCCCCGTTCCAAGAGACCCAGTACTTC. It translates to CANSLRPPFQETQYF.

There are many counts of this clonotype. This sequence joins TRBV6-5 and TRBJ2-3; the match to TRBD2 covers 8 bases. The CDR3 totals 15 residues. J gave up 1 base and V 3 bases, and 3 bases lay outside the gene matches. CDR1 MNHEY and CDR2 SVGAGI come from the germline V gene. The CDR3 nucleotides read TGTGCCAGCAGTTATGGAGCGGGGGGCACAGATACGCAGTATTTT. Encoded protein: CASSYGAGGTDTQYF.

This clonotype was observed many times. The rearrangement uses TRBV16 and TRBJ1-2; D unresolved. The V and J ends lost 2 bases and 8 bases respectively, with 9 bases between them. The CDR3 is 12 residues long. Germline CDR1 reads KGHSY; CDR2 reads FQNENV. The CDR3 bases are TGTGCCAGCAGCCAAGGCCAAGACGGCTACACCTTC. This codes for CASSQGQDGYTF.

V gene TRBV9 combines with J gene TRBJ2-1, with 10 bases that match TRBD2. The CDR3 consists of 16 residues. V was pared by 0 bases and J by 5 bases, with 5 bases of the junction left unmatched. Germline V gene lookup returns CDR1 SGDLS and CDR2 YYNGEE. The CDR3 DNA is TGTGCCAGCAGCGTAGGAGGGACTAGCGTTGACAATGAGCAGTTCTTC. Translated, it gives CASSVGGTSVDNEQFF.

Concerning this clonotype itself: A much bigger clone sits one base away, suggesting this may be a read error. This chain joins TRBV12-3 or TRBV12-4 and TRBJ2-4; D gene ambiguous. This CDR3 has 11 residues. CDR3 protein: CAGSSKNIQYF. The DNA for the CDR3 is TGTGCCGGCAGTAGTAAGAACATTCAGTACTTC.

The chain combines TRBV6-1 with TRBJ2-7; TRBD2 might be the D (6 bases). Germline V lookup: CDR1 MNHNS, CDR2 SASEGT. The ends were cut back, 1 base at V and 2 bases at J, with 12 bases in the middle. The CDR3 is made up of 15 amino acids. This CDR3 reads CASSEGGGSPYEQYF. The CDR3 DNA follows: TGTGCCAGCAGTGAAGGGGGAGGCAGCCCCTACGAGCAGTACTTC.

The genes are TRBV6-5 and TRBJ2-4; 7 positions agree with TRBD1. The better agreement between TRBJ2-7 and the DNA end casts doubt on the J call. Per germline, CDR1 MNHEY and CDR2 SVGAGI. CDR3 length: 13 amino acids. The CDR3 sequence: CASSFQGAYEQYF. CDR3 DNA sequence: TGTGCCAGCAGTTTCCAGGGGGCCTACGAGCAGTACTTC.

V is TRBV6-6 and J is TRBJ1-3, with D uncertain. The V and J ends lost 4 bases and 0 bases respectively, with 7 bases between them. The CDR3 runs to 14 residues. Germline CDR1 and CDR2: MNHNY and SVGAGI (reference sequence). The CDR3 loop reads CASSSQVSGNTIYF. CDR3 in DNA: TGTGCCAGCAGTTCCCAGGTCTCTGGAAACACCATATATTTT.

This clonotype was recorded many times. The chain combines TRBV6-5 with TRBJ2-1, with 16 bases matching TRBD2. This CDR3 is 15 amino acids long. Germline V gene lookup returns CDR1 MNHEY and CDR2 SVGAGI. Unmatched junction bases numbered 2, after V lost 2 bases and J lost 10 bases. For the CDR3, the DNA is TGTGCCAGCAGTTACGGGACTAGCGGGAGGGCCGAGCAGTTCTTC. This translates into CASSYGTSGRAEQFF.

On this clonotype: A much larger clonotype is one base distant, so this may be a read error. The V gene is TRBV6-6, the J gene TRBJ1-1; D is perhaps TRBD1 (6 bases). There are 15 residues in the CDR3. Germline V gene data show CDR1 as MNHNY and CDR2 as SVGAGI (reference sequence). CDR3 amino acids: CVSTGRGGMNTEAFF. The CDR3 nucleotides read TGTGTCAGCACTGGCAGGGGAGGCATGAACACTGAAGCTTTCTTT.

This clonotype was seen repeatedly, ten times or more. The rearrangement uses TRBV9 and TRBJ2-3, with 10 bases lining up with TRBD1. Germline CDR1 SGDLS, CDR2 YYNGEE. This CDR3 has 17 residues. Trimming removed 2 bases from V and 6 bases from J; junction bases left unmatched: 12. Written as DNA, the CDR3 is TGTGCCAGCAGCGTCGACGGGACAGGGGACCTCATGGATACGCAGTATTTT. Protein sequence: CASSVDGTGDLMDTQYF.

In regard to this clonotype: Compared with germline, one end of the junction differs, possibly owing to a read error. The chain links TRBV20-1 to TRBJ2-7, with 9 nucleotides matching TRBD2. Germline loops: CDR1 DFQATT, CDR2 SNEGSKA (reference sequence). The CDR3 contains 14 residues. The CDR3 loop reads CSARAAGGFDEQYF. In nucleotides, the CDR3 is TGCAGTGCAAGAGCCGCGGGAGGGTTCGATGAGCAGTACTTC.

Only a few counts were recorded for this clonotype. Given a much more abundant clone one base away, this may be a read error. The rearrangement joins TRBV3-1 to TRBJ2-5; tentatively, D is TRBD1 or TRBD2 (6 bases each). Per germline, CDR1 LGHDT and CDR2 YNNKEL (reference sequence). V was trimmed by 4 bases and J by 11 bases, leaving 17 bases between them. There are 13 residues in the CDR3. In DNA form, the CDR3 reads TGTGCCAGCAGCCTTCGGGGGCCCAATGAGCAGTACTTC. As protein: CASSLRGPNEQYF.

The chain links TRBV7-8 to TRBJ2-1; the D gene is possibly TRBD2 (5 bases). The V and J ends lost 2 bases and 4 bases respectively, with 21 bases between them. This CDR3 has 18 amino acids. Germline loops: CDR1 SGHVS, CDR2 FQNEAQ. CDR3 sequence (DNA): TGTGCCAGCAGCTTATCTGCGGCGCGGGCAGGAGGATACAATGAGCAGTTCTTC. Its protein is CASSLSAARAGGYNEQFF.

This clonotype has a count of ten or more. The chain links TRBV7-9 to TRBJ1-2; 10 bases fit TRBD1. This CDR3 is 16 amino acids long. V lost 5 bases, J lost 2 bases, and 8 bases stayed unmatched. The germline V gene encodes CDR1 SEHNR and CDR2 FQNEAQ (reference sequence). CDR3 amino acids: CASSPVDRGLNYGYTF. In DNA form, the CDR3 reads TGTGCCAGCAGCCCGGTCGACAGGGGGCTCAACTATGGCTACACCTTC.

In regard to this clonotype: A much larger clone differs from this one at a single base, so this may be a read error. The chain recombines TRBV6-5 with TRBJ1-2; D is unclear. CDR1 is MNHEY, CDR2 SVGAGI, per germline. The length of the CDR3 is 13 residues. This CDR3 is CASSYGQLYGHTF. CDR3 nucleotides: TGTGCCAGCAGTTACGGGCAGCTTTATGGCCACACCTTC.

Points on this clonotype: This may be a read error: a much more frequent sequence differs by one nucleotide. The genes are TRBV12-3 or TRBV12-4 and TRBJ2-5; D possibly corresponds to TRBD2 (6 bases). The CDR3 consists of 13 residues. Trimming cost V 1 base and J 11 bases, with 14 bases left between them. CDR3 loop: CASSLVVSGEQYF. CDR3 DNA: TGTGCCAGCAGTTTAGTGGTTAGCGGTGAGCAGTACTTC.

This clonotype came up a few times. This chain uses TRBV4-1 with TRBJ1-1; D gene unclear. The germline CDR1 and CDR2 sequences are MGHRA and YSYEKL. V dropped 3 bases and J dropped 4 bases, with 15 bases sitting between them. The CDR3 sequence is 15 residues long. Here the CDR3 DNA reads TGCGCCAGCAGCCACGATGGGGTTTTGGGCACTGAAGCTTTCTTT. It yields the protein CASSHDGVLGTEAFF.

This clonotype appeared a few times. The genes are TRBV14 and TRBJ1-1; perhaps TRBD1 as D (5 bases). CDR3 length: 13 residues. CDR1 is SGHDN, CDR2 FVKESK, per germline. The V end lost 0 bases, the J end lost 10 bases, and 12 bases lay between the germline ends. CDR3 region: CASSQDGARGAFF. CDR3 in DNA: TGTGCCAGCAGCCAAGACGGGGCTAGGGGAGCTTTCTTT. Full variable domain (missing parts from reference TRBV14 and TRBJ1-1): EAGVTQFPSHSVIEKGQTVTLRCDPISGHDNLYWYRRVMGKEIKFLLHFVKESKQDESGMPNNRFLAERTGGTYSTLKVQPAELEDSGVYFCASSQDGARGAFFGQGTRLTVV.

The chain uses TRBV7-3 and TRBJ2-6; the D is unclear. This CDR3 region has 17 residues. With 2 bases removed from V and 1 base from J, the gap between germline ends came to 12 bases. CDR1 and CDR2 from the germline V gene are SGHTA and FQGTGA. CDR3 nucleotide sequence: TGTGCCAGCAGCTTATGGAGTCCAGCGTCTGGGGCCAACGTCCTGACTTTC. It is translated as CASSLWSPASGANVLTF.

Regarding this clonotype: Since a much larger clone is just one base distant, this may be a read error. The chain links TRBV28 to TRBJ2-5, with 10 bases aligning to TRBD1. CDR3 size: 12 residues. The germline gives CDR1 MDHEN, CDR2 SYDVKM. The V gene end was trimmed by 6 bases and the J gene end by 12 bases; junction bases not matched to a gene: 7. The CDR3 region has the DNA TGTGCCAGCAGCTGGGGACAGGGGCCAAAGTACTTC. Amino acids: CASSWGQGPKYF.

This clonotype came up many times. The V and J genes are TRBV12-3 or TRBV12-4 and TRBJ2-1; D is perhaps TRBD2 (5 bases). The CDR3 totals 14 residues. V lost 6 bases and J 0 bases, leaving 9 bases between the germline ends. The CDR3 nucleotides read TGTGCCAGCAGCCGAGAGGGCTCCTACAATGAGCAGTTCTTC. Translation gives CASSREGSYNEQFF.

The sample holds many counts of this clonotype. The chain carries TRBV19 and TRBJ2-5, with 8 bases matching TRBD2. V shed 5 bases and J 2 bases; nucleotides not matched to a gene: 7. Germline V gene sequence: CDR1 LNHDA, CDR2 SQIVND (reference sequence). The CDR3 consists of 15 residues. The CDR3 DNA sequence: TGTGCCAGTAGTGTTAGCGGGACGGGGCAAGAGACCCAGTACTTC. It translates to CASSVSGTGQETQYF.

This clonotype has a count of ten or more. The gene calls are TRBV12-3 or TRBV12-4 and TRBJ2-5; TRBD1 matches at 7 bases. V trimming: 5 bases; J trimming: 6 bases; junction bases outside the gene matches: 12. The CDR3 is 15 residues long. CDR3 DNA: TGTGCCAGCAGTGTCGACAGGGCCTCGTTTCAGACCCAGTACTTC. It yields the protein CASSVDRASFQTQYF.

This clonotype was seen a handful of times. The chain uses TRBV30 and TRBJ1-1; D possibly corresponds to TRBD1 (5 bases). V lost 5 bases to trimming and J lost 2 bases, with 9 bases between them. Per germline, CDR1 GTSNPN and CDR2 SVGIG (reference sequence). The CDR3 has 12 amino acids. CDR3 region: CAWDRANTEAFF. In DNA form, the CDR3 reads TGTGCCTGGGACAGAGCCAACACTGAAGCTTTCTTT.

The table lists this clonotype with many counts. The chain links TRBV21-1 to TRBJ2-1; the D call TRBD2 from the table was never checked on the DNA. TRBV21-1 is reported as a pseudogene. The CDR3 length is 16 residues. For the CDR3, the DNA is TGTGCCAGCAGCAAAGGGGCGGGAGTAACCTACAATGAGCAGTTCTTC. This encodes CASSKGAGVTYNEQFF.